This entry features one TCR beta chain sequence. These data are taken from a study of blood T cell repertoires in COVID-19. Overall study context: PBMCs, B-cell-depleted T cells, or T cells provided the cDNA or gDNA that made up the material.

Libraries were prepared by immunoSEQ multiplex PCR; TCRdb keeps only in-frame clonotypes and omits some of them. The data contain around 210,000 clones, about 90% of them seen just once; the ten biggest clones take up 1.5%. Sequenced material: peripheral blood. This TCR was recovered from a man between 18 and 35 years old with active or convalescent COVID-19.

CDR3 in amino acids: CASSPPWTSGTSTYNEQFF. Here the CDR3 DNA reads TGTGCCAGCAGTCCCCCGTGGACTAGCGGAACAAGCACCTACAATGAGCAGTTCTTC. The chain carries TRBV6-2 or TRBV6-3 and TRBJ2-1; 10 bases line up with TRBD2. This CDR3 spans 19 amino acids. V lost 5 bases, J lost 2 bases, and 15 bases stayed unmatched. CDR1 and CDR2 from the germline V gene are MNHEY and SVGEGT.